Shown below are 20 T cell receptor beta chains from a single sample sequenced in a study of human T cells and chemical hapten exposure. TCRdb reprocessed the RACE reads via MiXCR and lists one record per CDR3 protein. This repertoire shows about 74,000 distinct CDR3 sequences, 32% found once; its top ten account for 8.9%. Time point specified: patch test 1, 2 weeks after DPC sensitization. Treatment noted: therapeutic diphenylcyclopropenone sensitization with weekly scalp DPC. Here the sequenced sample was whole blood, taken in connection with sensitization to the hapten diphenylcyclopropenone (DPC). These TCRs come from a man aged 40-50 years with alopecia areata. Some clones in this sample may be carry-over from other donors' samples.

The sample holds many counts of this clonotype. V gene TRBV20-1 combines with J gene TRBJ2-7; TRBD2 agrees at 10 bases. From germline, CDR1 is DFQATT and CDR2 SNEGSKA (reference sequence). After removal of 6 bases from V and 1 base from J, the junction contained 6 bases not matched to a gene. This CDR3 is 14 amino acids long. This chain's CDR3 is CSAGRTSGSYEQYF. The DNA of the CDR3 is TGCAGTGCCGGCCGGACTAGCGGTTCCTACGAGCAGTACTTC.

This chain connects TRBV28 to TRBJ2-2; D uncertain. The CDR3 is made up of 13 amino acids. Germline-derived CDR1 and CDR2 are MDHEN and SYDVKM. The V and J ends lost 4 bases and 6 bases respectively, with 9 bases between them. CDR3: CASSSWGSGELFF. In DNA, the CDR3 is TGTGCCAGCAGTTCCTGGGGATCCGGGGAGCTGTTTTTT.

This clonotype was detected a few times. The chain has TRBV3-1 and TRBJ1-2; tentative D call: TRBD1 (5 bases). The V end was cut by 4 bases, the J end by 8 bases, with 11 bases between. The CDR3 contains 12 residues. CDR1 and CDR2 (germline): LGHDT, YNNKEL (reference sequence). CDR3 DNA sequence: TGTGCCAGCAGCCGGACAACTGGGGGCTACACCTTC. Its translation: CASSRTTGGYTF.

This sequence joins TRBV11-2 and TRBJ1-2, with a possible D match to TRBD1 (6 bases). Germline V gives CDR1 SGHAT, CDR2 FQNNGV. The CDR3 sequence is 13 residues long. Trimming shortened V by 6 bases and J by 4 bases, and 12 bases separated the two germline ends. The CDR3 DNA follows: TGTGCCAGCAGTTACCCGGACAGCTATGGCTACACCTTC. This encodes CASSYPDSYGYTF.

This clonotype was counted only a few times. The CDR3, as DNA: TGCAGCGTCAGGGACGGACAAGAGACCCAGTACTTC. Amino acid sequence: CSVRDGQETQYF. The chain recombines TRBV29-1 with TRBJ2-5; the D call may be TRBD1 or TRBD2 (5 bases each). CDR1 and CDR2 (germline): SQVTM, ANQGSEA. The CDR3 has 12 amino acids. V was pared by 6 bases and J by 2 bases, with 10 bases between.

The table lists this clonotype with a count of one. The rearrangement uses TRBV12-3 or TRBV12-4 and TRBJ2-3, with D perhaps TRBD2 (6 bases). The CDR3 consists of 15 residues. Trimming removed 0 bases at V and 1 base at J, with 8 bases between. The CDR3 sequence is CASSLAGGGTDTQYF. CDR3 sequence (DNA): TGTGCCAGCAGTTTAGCGGGAGGCGGCACAGATACGCAGTATTTT.

The chain carries TRBV5-1 and TRBJ2-6; possibly TRBD1 for D (6 bases). The CDR3 spans 18 residues. Germline lookup yields CDR1 SGHRS and CDR2 YFSETQ. Trimming took off 5 bases at V and 4 bases at J, with 22 bases between the two ends. Written as DNA, the CDR3 is TGCGCCAGCAGTGGAGTTGCAGGGGCGTCTGGGGGGGCCAACGTCCTGACTTTC. As protein: CASSGVAGASGGANVLTF.

The CDR3 bases are TGTGCCAGCAGTGAGGGCAGGGCAACCTACGAGCAGTACTTC. Amino acids: CASSEGRATYEQYF. The chain has TRBV2 and TRBJ2-7; D may be TRBD1 (5 bases). This CDR3 has 14 amino acids. Trimming pared 3 bases from V and 2 bases from J, leaving 11 bases between. CDR1 SNHLY and CDR2 FYNNEI come from the germline V gene.

The chain joins TRBV6-5 to TRBJ1-5; TRBD1 is a possible D gene (5 bases). Trimming took 7 bases from V and 3 from J, leaving 16 bases between them. The CDR3 runs 15 residues. Germline V gene lookup returns CDR1 MNHEY and CDR2 SVGAGI. The DNA of the CDR3 is TGTGCCAGCACCCCTTCAGGGCAGCTCAATCAGCCCCAGCATTTT. This gives the protein CASTPSGQLNQPQHF.

The chain combines TRBV7-9 with TRBJ1-4; TRBD1 is a possible D gene (5 bases). In germline, CDR1 is SEHNR, CDR2 FQNEAQ (reference sequence). With 5 bases removed from V and 6 bases from J, the gap between germline ends came to 16 bases. CDR3 length equals 15 residues. This chain's CDR3 is CASSAGTSRHEKLFF. In DNA, the CDR3 is TGTGCCAGCAGCGCGGGGACCTCCCGGCATGAAAAACTGTTTTTT.

The chain is built from TRBV4-3 and TRBJ2-3, with 12 bases lining up with TRBD2. The germline V gene encodes CDR1 LGHNA and CDR2 YSLEER. With 4 bases clipped from V and 3 bases from J, the junction kept 8 bases outside the gene matches. The CDR3 spans 17 residues. CDR3 protein: CASSPSLAGGGTDTQYF. CDR3 nucleotide sequence: TGCGCCAGCAGCCCCTCCCTAGCGGGAGGGGGGACAGATACGCAGTATTTT.

The table lists this clonotype with a few counts. The chain recombines TRBV4-2 with TRBJ1-6; D gene uncertain. Germline CDR1 LGHNA, CDR2 YNFKEQ. V lost 0 bases, J lost 0 bases, and 9 bases lay in between. The CDR3 is 17 amino acids. The CDR3 sequence: CASSQEAQSSYNSPLHF. The CDR3 DNA follows: TGTGCCAGCAGCCAAGAAGCCCAGAGCTCCTATAATTCACCCCTCCACTTT.

This clonotype was counted a few times. The chain recombines TRBV28 with TRBJ2-7, with D possibly TRBD1 on 6 matching bases. This CDR3 comprises 14 residues. From germline, CDR1 is MDHEN and CDR2 SYDVKM. V lost 6 bases and J lost 3, with 15 bases in between. The CDR3 sequence is CASRRTDPVYEQYF. DNA for the CDR3: TGTGCCAGCAGACGGACAGACCCGGTCTACGAGCAGTACTTC.

V and J are TRBV27 and TRBJ2-3; a weak D match, TRBD2 (5 bases). This CDR3 spans 13 amino acids. The ends were cut back, 3 bases at V and 5 bases at J, with 9 bases in the middle. CDR1 MNHEY and CDR2 SMNVEV come from the germline V gene (reference sequence). CDR3: CASSFTGIDTQYF. CDR3 coding DNA: TGTGCCAGCAGTTTTACGGGGATAGATACGCAGTATTTT.

The V gene is TRBV28, the J gene TRBJ2-5, with D possibly TRBD2 on 5 matching bases. This CDR3 is 13 amino acids long. The germline V gene encodes CDR1 MDHEN and CDR2 SYDVKM. Trimming shortened V by 5 bases and J by 3 bases, and 10 bases separated the two germline ends. The CDR3 protein is CASSPGMEETQYF. The CDR3 DNA is TGTGCCAGCAGTCCCGGGATGGAAGAGACCCAGTACTTC. Together with reference TRBV28 and TRBJ2-5, the CDR3 gives the full variable domain: DVKVTQSSRYLVKRTGEKVFLECVQDMDHENMFWYRQDPGLGLRLIYFSYDVKMKEKGDIPEGYSVSREKKERFSLILESASTNQTSMYLCASSPGMEETQYFGPGTRLLVL.

This sequence joins TRBV24-1 and TRBJ2-1, with 7 bases fitting TRBD2. Losses at the gene ends were 5 bases for V and 2 bases for J; bases not matched to a gene: 8. This CDR3 comprises 16 residues. Germline CDR1 is KGHDR and CDR2 is SFDVKD. CDR3 in DNA: TGTGCCACCAGTGTCACTAGCGCCGGCACCTACAATGAGCAGTTCTTC. It specifies CATSVTSAGTYNEQFF.

This clonotype was seen a few times. This chain uses TRBV20-1 with TRBJ2-5, with D possibly matching TRBD1 (5 bases). In germline, CDR1 is DFQATT, CDR2 SNEGSKA (reference sequence). V shed 3 bases and J shed 9 bases, with 23 bases lying between them. The CDR3 is made up of 15 amino acids. The CDR3 DNA reads as TGCAGTGCTAGGGGTCCAGCTTTGCAAGGGGTGGCCCAGTACTTC. It specifies CSARGPALQGVAQYF.

This chain links TRBV14 with TRBJ2-1; weak D call: TRBD2 (5 bases). Trimming stripped 0 bases from V and 6 bases from J, with 15 bases between. Germline V gene sequence: CDR1 SGHDN, CDR2 FVKESK. This CDR3 region has 16 residues. The CDR3 reads CASSQDHAGGSNEQFF. The DNA of the CDR3 is TGTGCCAGCAGCCAAGACCACGCGGGCGGATCCAATGAGCAGTTCTTC.

In its sample, this clonotype was seen a few times. The chain employs TRBV5-1 and TRBJ2-7; weak D call: TRBD2 (6 bases). Germline V lookup: CDR1 SGHRS, CDR2 YFSETQ. This CDR3 contains 15 residues. The V gene lost 4 bases and the J gene lost 4 bases, with 18 bases spanning the gap. The CDR3: CASSVEGSQEYEQYF. In DNA form, the CDR3 reads TGCGCCAGCAGCGTGGAGGGGTCACAAGAATACGAGCAGTACTTC.

The J gene is TRBJ1-3, the V gene TRBV28; D call uncertain. V lost 2 bases and J 1 base, leaving 3 bases between the germline ends. Germline-derived CDR1 and CDR2 are MDHEN and SYDVKM. The CDR3 consists of 13 residues. The CDR3 DNA is TGTGCCAGCAGTTTACGGTCTGGAAACACCATATATTTT. The encoded protein is CASSLRSGNTIYF.